The 9 T cell receptor beta chains below all came from one sample that was sequenced in a study of tumor and adjacent non-tumor tissue in lung cancer. The template was RNA from unsorted bulk tissue. The normal lung tissue was taken more than 3 cm from the tumor edge. Three rounds of nested PCR, following a modified ARM-PCR protocol, produced the TCRbeta library. TCRdb recomputed calls from the multiplex PCR reads with MiXCR, one row per CDR3 protein. The sample holds about 48,000 distinct CDR3 sequences, around 60% seen once. Sequencing input: distant non-tumor lung tissue. The receptors derive from an older woman with non-small cell lung cancer.

For this clonotype: One end of the junction fails to match germline, which may point to a read error. The J gene is TRBJ2-2, the V gene TRBV6-5; 11 nucleotides agree with TRBD2. CDR3 length equals 16 residues. In germline, CDR1 is MNHEY, CDR2 SVGAGI. In nucleotides, the CDR3 is TGTGCCAGCGGTGTAGCGGGAGGGCCGAACATCGGGGAGCTGTTTTTT. Protein product: CASGVAGGPNIGELFF.

About this clonotype itself: A much larger clone differs by one base, so this may be a read error. The chain couples TRBV25-1 to TRBJ2-7; D not certain. The CDR3 consists of 13 residues. Germline CDR1 MGHDK, CDR2 SYGVNS. The DNA of the CDR3 is TGTACCAGCAGTGAATACCACCCCTACGAGCAGTACTTC. This encodes CTSSEYHPYEQYF.

The rearrangement joins TRBV29-1 to TRBJ2-1, with D unresolved. This CDR3 comprises 12 residues. V shed 7 bases and J shed 8 bases, with 15 bases lying between them. Germline assignment: CDR1 SQVTM and CDR2 ANQGSEA. The CDR3 sequence: CSAPVLLDEQFF. The CDR3 DNA follows: TGCAGCGCCCCTGTCCTATTGGATGAGCAGTTCTTC.

The DNA for the CDR3 is TGTGCCAGCGGTGGGGGTGCTAGCGACAACTCGTACGAGCAGTACTTC. It translates to CASGGGASDNSYEQYF. The chain recombines TRBV6-1 with TRBJ2-7; TRBD2 is a possible D gene (6 bases). In germline, CDR1 is MNHNS, CDR2 SASEGT. The CDR3 length is 16 residues. The germline V and J ends were trimmed by 8 bases and 4 bases, with 24 bases remaining between them.

A word on this clonotype: One end of the junction varies from germline; a read error may be responsible. The chain recombines TRBV20-1 with TRBJ2-3; maybe TRBD2 (5 bases). The CDR3 has 16 amino acids. CDR1 and CDR2 from the germline V gene are DFQATT and SNEGSKA (reference sequence). CDR3 sequence: CNASSSLASSTDTQYF. CDR3 bases: TGCAATGCTAGCTCCTCTTTGGCCAGTTCCACAGATACGCAGTATTTT.

For this clonotype: At one end, the junction sequence differs from germline, possibly due to a read error. The chain couples TRBV6-5 to TRBJ2-6, with TRBD1 as a possible D gene (5 bases). This CDR3 is built from 13 residues. CDR1 MNHEY and CDR2 SVGAGI come from the germline V gene. In DNA, the CDR3 is TGTGCCAGCAGGCCGCCTGGGGCCAACGTCCAGACTTTC. This encodes CASRPPGANVQTF.

This clonotype was counted a few times. This may come from a read error, since a much larger clone is one base off. This chain's CDR3 is CAGVRDTTSVLDTQYF. DNA of the CDR3: TGTGCCGGCGTCAGGGACACGACTAGCGTATTAGATACGCAGTATTTT. This chain joins TRBV2 and TRBJ2-3, with 8 bases aligning to TRBD2. Germline V gene lookup returns CDR1 SNHLY and CDR2 FYNNEI. V shed 11 bases, J shed 5 bases, and the junction held 18 bases outside the gene matches. There are 16 residues in the CDR3.

This clonotype was observed a few times. The chain has TRBV20-1 and TRBJ2-7, with a weak D call TRBD1 (7 bases). The CDR3 totals 14 residues. CDR1 DFQATT and CDR2 SNEGSKA come from the germline V gene (reference sequence). CDR3 sequence: CRTTKTGTSYEQYF. The CDR3 region has the DNA TGCAGGACAACGAAGACAGGGACTTCCTACGAGCAGTACTTC.

In the case of this clonotype: Lacking the conserved final phenylalanine or tryptophan, this CDR3 likely reflects a read error. The chain carries TRBV6-2 or TRBV6-3 and TRBJ2-7, with D unresolved. There are 13 residues in the CDR3. CDR1 is MNHEY and CDR2 is SVGEGT in the germline V gene. CDR3 bases: TGTGCCAGCGGTTACGACTTCAAATACGAGCAGTACTTA. This sequence encodes CASGYDFKYEQYL.